This T cell receptor beta chain was recorded in a study of shared clonotypes between healthy human individuals. Approximately 200 ng DNA, around 30,000 T cell genomes, went into each sorted-subset replicate PCR. Some clones are missing from TCRdb's copy, which holds only in-frame ones; the method was immunoSEQ multiplex PCR. Of 2,100,000 or so clones in the sample, approximately 96% were seen once. Study-wide points: Sequencing depth was a factor that was expected to affect clonotype sharing among donors. In this cohort, only blood was sampled, and tissue repertoires likely differ. Rarefaction revealed incomplete sorted-subset sequencing despite large depth.

The CDR3 sequence is 14 residues long. The V gene end was trimmed by 4 bases and the J gene end by 3 bases; junction bases not matched to a gene: 6. Germline V lookup: CDR1 GTSNPN, CDR2 SVGIG (reference sequence). Only a few counts were recorded for this clone. Its antigen is unidentified. The TCR originated in a man in his late teens or twenties in good health. The sample taken for sequencing was naive CD4+ T cells sorted from blood. This sample's subset: CD45RA+ positively selected. This rearrangement joins TRBV30 to TRBJ2-5, with 9 positions matching TRBD1. CDR3: CAWNRGLKKETQYF. CDR3 DNA: TGTGCCTGGAACAGGGGGCTAAAAAAAGAGACCCAGTACTTC.